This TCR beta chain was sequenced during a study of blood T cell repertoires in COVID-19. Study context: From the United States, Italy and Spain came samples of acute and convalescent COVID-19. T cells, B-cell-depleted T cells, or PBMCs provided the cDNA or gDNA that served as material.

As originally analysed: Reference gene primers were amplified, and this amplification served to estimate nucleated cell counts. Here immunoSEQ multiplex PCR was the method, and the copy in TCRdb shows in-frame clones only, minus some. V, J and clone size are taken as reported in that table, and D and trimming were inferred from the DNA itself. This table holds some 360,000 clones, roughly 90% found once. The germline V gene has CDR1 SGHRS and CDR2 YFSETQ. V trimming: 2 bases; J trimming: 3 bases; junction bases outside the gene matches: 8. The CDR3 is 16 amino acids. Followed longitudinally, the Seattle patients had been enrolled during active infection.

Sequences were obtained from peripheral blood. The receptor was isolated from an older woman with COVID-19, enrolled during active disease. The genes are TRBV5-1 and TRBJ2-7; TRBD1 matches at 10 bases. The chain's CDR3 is CASSFSGTGVIYEQYF. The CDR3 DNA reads TGCGCCAGCAGCTTTTCCGGGACAGGGGTTATCTACGAGCAGTACTTC.